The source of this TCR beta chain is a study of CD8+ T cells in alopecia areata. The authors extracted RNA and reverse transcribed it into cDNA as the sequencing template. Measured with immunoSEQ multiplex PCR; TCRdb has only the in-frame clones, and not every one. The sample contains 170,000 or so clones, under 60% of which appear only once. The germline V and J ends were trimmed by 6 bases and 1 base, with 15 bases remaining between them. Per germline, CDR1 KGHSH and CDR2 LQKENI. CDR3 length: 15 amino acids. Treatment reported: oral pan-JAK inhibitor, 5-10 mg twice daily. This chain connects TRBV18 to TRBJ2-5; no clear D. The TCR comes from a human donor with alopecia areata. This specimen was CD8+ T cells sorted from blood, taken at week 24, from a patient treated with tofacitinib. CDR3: CASSPGVRSQETQYF. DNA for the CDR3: TGTGCCAGCTCCCCAGGAGTCCGGTCCCAAGAGACCCAGTACTTC.